These 30 T cell receptor beta chains were all obtained from the same sample, sequenced in a study of T cells after yellow fever vaccination. Each CDR3 protein gets one entry after TCRdb re-called the 5' RACE reads with MiXCR. Of some 560,000 distinct CDR3 sequences detected, roughly 19% appear once; the ten largest clones hold approximately 14%. This sample comprised PBMCs, obtained 15 days after the yellow fever booster vaccination. These receptors originate from a man aged 25-45 years who received the YFV17D yellow fever vaccine.

The chain has TRBV20-1 and TRBJ2-2; 10 nucleotides match TRBD2. This CDR3 region has 14 residues. Germline CDR1 is DFQATT and CDR2 is SNEGSKA (reference sequence). The ends lost 5 bases at V and 5 bases at J; junction bases unmatched: 5. In DNA, the CDR3 is TGCAGTGCTTCCCTAGCGGGAGTAACCGGGGAGCTGTTTTTT. It yields the protein CSASLAGVTGELFF.

A single count supports this clonotype. The rearrangement uses TRBV7-2 and TRBJ2-5, with D possibly matching TRBD1 (5 bases). The CDR3 sequence is 12 residues long. Trimming removed 5 bases at V and 9 bases at J, with 13 bases between. Germline V gene lookup returns CDR1 SGHTA and CDR2 FQGNSA. CDR3 in DNA: TGTGCCAGCAGCCAGGGCCTACTGGCCCAGTACTTC. Amino acids: CASSQGLLAQYF.

This sequence joins TRBV14 and TRBJ2-1; TRBD2 is a possible D gene (5 bases). Trimming shortened V by 3 bases and J by 2 bases, and 14 bases separated the two germline ends. The CDR3 is 16 amino acids. Germline V gene data show CDR1 as SGHDN and CDR2 as FVKESK. CDR3 sequence: CASSQRAATTYNEQFF. CDR3 nucleotides: TGTGCCAGCAGCCAGCGGGCGGCGACGACCTACAATGAGCAGTTCTTC. Drawing the rest from reference TRBV14 and TRBJ2-1, the complete variable domain is EAGVTQFPSHSVIEKGQTVTLRCDPISGHDNLYWYRRVMGKEIKFLLHFVKESKQDESGMPNNRFLAERTGGTYSTLKVQPAELEDSGVYFCASSQRAATTYNEQFFGPGTRLTVL.

This clonotype was counted only a few times. This chain connects TRBV19 to TRBJ1-5, with 9 bases lining up with TRBD1. This CDR3 is 17 amino acids long. Germline V gives CDR1 LNHDA, CDR2 SQIVND (reference sequence). The ends lost 6 bases at V and 11 bases at J; junction bases unmatched: 20. CDR3 protein: CASSFTRTGEKSMSQHF. CDR3 coding DNA: TGTGCCAGTAGCTTTACTAGGACAGGGGAGAAATCAATGTCCCAGCATTTT. Variable domain in full (rest from reference TRBV19 and TRBJ1-5): DGGITQSPKYLFRKEGQNVTLSCEQNLNHDAMYWYRQDPGQGLRLIYYSQIVNDFQKGDIAEGYSVSREKKESFPLTVTSAQKNPTAFYLCASSFTRTGEKSMSQHFGDGTRLSIL.

This clonotype was observed a few times. The rearrangement uses TRBV5-6 and TRBJ2-1; D is undetermined. Germline-derived CDR1 and CDR2 are SGHDT and YYEEEE. The CDR3 length is 12 residues. V was pared by 1 base and J by 14 bases, with 13 bases between. For the CDR3, the DNA is TGTGCCAGCAGCTTGAGTCGAGTTGTGGAGTTCTTC. Translated, it gives CASSLSRVVEFF. The entire variable domain, with the rest obtained from reference TRBV5-6 and TRBJ2-1, is as follows: DAGVTQSPTHLIKTRGQQVTLRCSPKSGHDTVSWYQQALGQGPQFIFQYYEEEERQRGNFPDRFSGHQFPNYSSELNVNALLLGDSALYLCASSLSRVVEFFGPGTRLTVL.

This clonotype has a handful of counts. The chain is built from TRBV29-1 and TRBJ1-1; D is possibly TRBD1 (6 bases). The germline gives CDR1 SQVTM, CDR2 ANQGSEA. The CDR3 runs 14 residues. Trimming cost V 7 bases and J 1 base, with 16 bases left between them. In DNA, the CDR3 is TGCAGCGGTGTGGACAGTCCTGCGAACACTGAAGCTTTCTTT. Translation gives CSGVDSPANTEAFF.

This chain uses TRBV7-2 with TRBJ2-7; 8 positions agree with TRBD1. Looked up from germline, CDR1 is SGHTA and CDR2 is FQGNSA. The CDR3 has 14 residues. V lost 4 bases and J lost 2; bases outside the gene matches: 4. CDR3 bases: TGTGCCAGCAGCTCCCTCAGGGGGCCCTACGAGCAGTACTTC. This encodes CASSSLRGPYEQYF.

The rearrangement joins TRBV9 to TRBJ1-5; TRBD1 is a possible D gene (6 bases). CDR1 and CDR2 (germline): SGDLS, YYNGEE. Deletions cut 3 bases from V and 3 bases from J, with 10 bases between. This CDR3 has 14 amino acids. The CDR3 DNA sequence: TGTGCCAGCAGCGCGGGACACCCCAATCAGCCCCAGCATTTT. It is translated as CASSAGHPNQPQHF.

This chain connects TRBV9 to TRBJ2-3, with no clear D. Germline V gene sequence: CDR1 SGDLS, CDR2 YYNGEE. This CDR3 spans 12 amino acids. V was cut by 0 bases and J by 3 bases, with 2 bases left in between. This chain's CDR3 is CASSVATDTQYF. As DNA, the CDR3 is TGTGCCAGCAGCGTAGCGACAGATACGCAGTATTTT.

V gene TRBV7-8 combines with J gene TRBJ2-2; 9 bases align to TRBD2. The germline CDR1 and CDR2 sequences are SGHVS and FQNEAQ. The CDR3 extends over 16 amino acids. Unmatched junction bases numbered 4, after V lost 1 base and J lost 4 bases. The DNA of the CDR3 is TGTGCCAGCAGCTTAGGAGCGGGAGGCCCCACCGGGGAGCTGTTTTTT. It codes for CASSLGAGGPTGELFF.

The chain has TRBV5-4 and TRBJ2-2, with 7 bases matching TRBD1. CDR1 is SGHNT, CDR2 YYREEE, per germline (reference sequence). With V trimmed by 3 bases and J by 2 bases, 7 bases remained unmatched. The length of the CDR3 is 16 residues. The CDR3 bases are TGTGCCAGCAGCTGGGAACGGGACAGAAACACCGGGGAGCTGTTTTTT. It specifies CASSWERDRNTGELFF. Full variable domain (rest looked up from reference TRBV5-4 and TRBJ2-2): ETGVTQSPTHLIKTRGQQVTLRCSSQSGHNTVSWYQQALGQGPQFIFQYYREEENGRGNFPPRFSGLQFPNYSSELNVNALELDDSALYLCASSWERDRNTGELFFGEGSRLTVL.

The chain is built from TRBV14 and TRBJ1-1, with a possible D match to TRBD1 (6 bases). Deletions cut 2 bases from V and 3 bases from J, with 16 bases between. Germline V CDR1 and CDR2: SGHDN, FVKESK. The CDR3 is 16 amino acids. CDR3 sequence (DNA): TGTGCCAGCAGCCAAAGCGGACAGCCCAGGGACACTGAAGCTTTCTTT. The encoded protein is CASSQSGQPRDTEAFF.

This sequence joins TRBV6-5 and TRBJ2-7; D gene uncertain. V was trimmed by 0 bases and J by 6 bases, leaving 21 bases between them. The CDR3 totals 17 residues. CDR1 is MNHEY, CDR2 SVGAGI, per germline. This chain's CDR3 is CASSYSYSTGGRVEQYF. DNA for the CDR3: TGTGCCAGCAGTTACTCGTACAGTACTGGCGGTAGAGTCGAGCAGTACTTC.

This clonotype was observed a handful of times. This chain uses TRBV5-6 with TRBJ2-1; possible D gene TRBD1, 6 bases. The germline V and J ends were trimmed by 4 bases and 6 bases, with 17 bases remaining between them. Germline CDR1 and CDR2: SGHDT and YYEEEE. The CDR3 is 15 amino acids. This chain's CDR3 is CASSQTGHASNEQFF. The CDR3 bases are TGTGCCAGCAGCCAAACGGGACACGCGAGCAATGAGCAGTTCTTC.

This clonotype was observed a few times. The rearrangement uses TRBV4-3 and TRBJ2-1; 10 nucleotides agree with TRBD2. This CDR3 is 14 amino acids long. Germline V gives CDR1 LGHNA, CDR2 YSLEER. Unmatched junction bases numbered 2, after V lost 5 bases and J lost 4 bases. The DNA for the CDR3 is TGCGCCAGCAGCTGGACTAGCGGATACAATGAGCAGTTCTTC. This encodes CASSWTSGYNEQFF.

This clonotype was counted between two and nine times. V usage is TRBV25-1 and J usage is TRBJ2-1; 11 bases map to TRBD2. The CDR3 contains 19 residues. CDR1 is MGHDK and CDR2 is SYGVNS in the germline V gene. The V gene end was trimmed by 4 bases and the J gene end by 9 bases; junction bases not matched to a gene: 20. CDR3 loop: CASSGTPSSGSGRAREQFF. In DNA, the CDR3 is TGTGCCAGCAGTGGAACCCCTAGCTCGGGTAGCGGGAGGGCCCGTGAGCAGTTCTTC. The variable domain in full, with the rest retrieved from reference TRBV25-1 and TRBJ2-1, is EADIYQTPRYLVIGTGKKITLECSQTMGHDKMYWYQQDPGMELHLIHYSYGVNSTEKGDLSSESTVSRIRTEHFPLTLESARPSHTSQYLCASSGTPSSGSGRAREQFFGPGTRLTVL.

V usage is TRBV24-1 and J usage is TRBJ2-1; weak D call: TRBD2 (6 bases). Germline CDR1 KGHDR, CDR2 SFDVKD. Trimming pared 4 bases from V and 12 bases from J, leaving 9 bases between. This CDR3 has 11 residues. The CDR3 loop reads CATSEGLSQFF. The CDR3 region has the DNA TGTGCCACCAGTGAGGGACTTTCGCAGTTCTTC.

The gene calls are TRBV29-1 and TRBJ1-6; TRBD1 matches 10 bases. The CDR3 runs to 13 residues. V lost 6 bases to trimming and J lost 10 bases; unmatched junction nucleotides: 6. The germline V gene has CDR1 SQVTM and CDR2 ANQGSEA. The CDR3: CSVRQGATSPLHF. For the CDR3, the DNA is TGCAGCGTAAGACAGGGGGCAACCTCACCCCTCCACTTT.

This clonotype was counted ten times or more. The J gene is TRBJ2-7, the V gene TRBV3-1; unclear D gene. Germline lookup yields CDR1 LGHDT and CDR2 YNNKEL (reference sequence). V shed 4 bases and J shed 7 bases, with 11 bases lying between them. The CDR3 runs to 12 residues. The CDR3 spells CASSLLTGEQYF. CDR3 nucleotide sequence: TGTGCCAGCAGCCTCCTCACCGGGGAGCAGTACTTC.

This clonotype was detected only a few times. The chain recombines TRBV15 with TRBJ1-5; 7 bases match TRBD1. Germline-derived CDR1 and CDR2 are LNHNV and YYDKDF (reference sequence). The V segment lost 5 bases and the J segment 1 base; nucleotides outside the gene matches: 2. The CDR3 sequence is 14 residues long. The CDR3 loop reads CATSQQGSNQPQHF. CDR3 bases: TGTGCCACCAGCCAACAGGGGAGCAATCAGCCCCAGCATTTT.

The chain combines TRBV12-3 or TRBV12-4 with TRBJ2-7; 10 positions agree with TRBD2. J gave up 6 bases and V 5 bases, and 13 bases lay outside the gene matches. This CDR3 spans 16 amino acids. CDR3 residues: CASSRGLAGVTGEQYF. CDR3 bases: TGTGCCAGCAGTCGGGGGCTAGCGGGGGTCACGGGCGAGCAGTACTTC.

The sample holds a few counts of this clonotype. The junction differs from germline at one of its ends, possibly a read error. The J gene is TRBJ1-1, the V gene TRBV5-1; D not resolved. Germline values: CDR1 SGHRS, CDR2 YFSETQ. The length of the CDR3 is 18 residues. CDR3 sequence (DNA): TGCGCCAGCAGCTCCACCGGTTTAGTTTGGGAGAGGAACGCTGAAGCTTTCTTT. Protein: CASSSTGLVWERNAEAFF. The whole variable domain, filled in from reference TRBV5-1 and TRBJ1-1, reads KAGVTQTPRYLIKTRGQQVTLSCSPISGHRSVSWYQQTPGQGLQFLFEYFSETQRNKGNFPGRFSGRQFSNSRSEMNVSTLELGDSALYLCASSSTGLVWERNAEAFFGQGTRLTVV.

The rearrangement uses TRBV10-2 and TRBJ2-2; D unclear. This CDR3 comprises 12 residues. Trimming pared 6 bases from V and 5 bases from J, leaving 7 bases between. Germline CDR1 is WSHSY and CDR2 is SAAADI. The CDR3 reads CASRSRTGELFF. CDR3 in DNA: TGCGCCAGCAGGAGCCGGACCGGGGAGCTGTTTTTT.

This clonotype was seen more than once but under ten times. The rearrangement links TRBV20-1 to TRBJ2-5, with TRBD1 identical over 9 bases. Unmatched junction bases numbered 11, after V lost 6 bases and J lost 6 bases. The CDR3 is 14 residues long. CDR1 and CDR2 (germline): DFQATT, SNEGSKA (reference sequence). The CDR3 protein is CSANWGQGIQTQYF. The CDR3 DNA reads as TGCAGTGCCAATTGGGGACAGGGTATACAGACCCAGTACTTC.

Of note for this clonotype: A read error is likely, as this CDR3 ends without the conserved phenylalanine or tryptophan. The limits of the CDR3 on the DNA are not certain, so only TCRdb's listed CDR3 is given. The rearrangement joins TRBV7-2 to TRBJ1-3; the table's TRBD1 call for D was not verified on the DNA. The germline V gene encodes CDR1 SGHTA and CDR2 FQGNSA. The CDR3 comprises 12 residues, both ends counted. CDR3 amino acids: CASSLGQGRVVI.

This clonotype has more than one count but fewer than ten. The chain's CDR3 is CSARVPQRELFF. DNA for the CDR3: TGCAGCGCCCGGGTCCCCCAACGGGAGCTGTTTTTT. The rearrangement links TRBV29-1 to TRBJ2-2; D is undetermined. The germline V and J ends were trimmed by 7 bases and 9 bases, with 15 bases remaining between them. CDR1 and CDR2 from the germline V gene are SQVTM and ANQGSEA. This CDR3 has 12 residues.

This clonotype appeared a few times. The chain joins TRBV2 to TRBJ2-5; TRBD2 agrees at 11 bases. J was trimmed by 5 bases and V by 4 bases; bases with no gene match: 3. Germline V gene lookup returns CDR1 SNHLY and CDR2 FYNNEI. CDR3 size: 14 residues. In nucleotides, the CDR3 is TGTGCCAGCAGTGTTAGCGGGAGGGCCGAGACCCAGTACTTC. It specifies CASSVSGRAETQYF.

The chain couples TRBV7-2 to TRBJ2-7; possibly TRBD2 for D (5 bases). This CDR3 is built from 15 residues. V shed 5 bases and J shed 1 base, with 15 bases lying between them. Germline V gene sequence: CDR1 SGHTA, CDR2 FQGNSA. The CDR3: CASSLKREKSYEQYF. The CDR3 nucleotides are TGTGCCAGCAGCCTCAAAAGGGAGAAGTCCTACGAGCAGTACTTC. The variable domain in full, completed from reference TRBV7-2 and TRBJ2-7, reads GAGVSQSPSNKVTEKGKDVELRCDPISGHTALYWYRQSLGQGLEFLIYFQGNSAPDKSGLPSDRFSAERTGGSVSTLTIQRTQQEDSAVYLCASSLKREKSYEQYFGPGTRLTVT.

As for this clonotype: A much more abundant neighbour one base away suggests this may be a read error. The rearrangement joins TRBV20-1 to TRBJ2-5, with 7 bases fitting TRBD2. Per germline, CDR1 DFQATT and CDR2 SNEGSKA (reference sequence). This CDR3 has 12 residues. With 2 bases clipped from V and 4 bases from J, the junction kept 1 base outside the gene matches. CDR3 amino acids: CSARIAGETQYF. The CDR3 DNA reads TGCAGTGCTAGAATAGCGGGAGAGACCCAGTACTTC.

This chain links TRBV5-4 with TRBJ2-7; unclear D gene. This CDR3 has 15 residues. CDR1 SGHNT and CDR2 YYREEE come from the germline V gene (reference sequence). V shed 0 bases and J shed 3 bases, with 13 bases lying between them. The CDR3, as DNA: TGTGCCAGCAGCTTGGGGGTTGTATCCTTCTACGAGCAGTACTTC. Translating gives CASSLGVVSFYEQYF.